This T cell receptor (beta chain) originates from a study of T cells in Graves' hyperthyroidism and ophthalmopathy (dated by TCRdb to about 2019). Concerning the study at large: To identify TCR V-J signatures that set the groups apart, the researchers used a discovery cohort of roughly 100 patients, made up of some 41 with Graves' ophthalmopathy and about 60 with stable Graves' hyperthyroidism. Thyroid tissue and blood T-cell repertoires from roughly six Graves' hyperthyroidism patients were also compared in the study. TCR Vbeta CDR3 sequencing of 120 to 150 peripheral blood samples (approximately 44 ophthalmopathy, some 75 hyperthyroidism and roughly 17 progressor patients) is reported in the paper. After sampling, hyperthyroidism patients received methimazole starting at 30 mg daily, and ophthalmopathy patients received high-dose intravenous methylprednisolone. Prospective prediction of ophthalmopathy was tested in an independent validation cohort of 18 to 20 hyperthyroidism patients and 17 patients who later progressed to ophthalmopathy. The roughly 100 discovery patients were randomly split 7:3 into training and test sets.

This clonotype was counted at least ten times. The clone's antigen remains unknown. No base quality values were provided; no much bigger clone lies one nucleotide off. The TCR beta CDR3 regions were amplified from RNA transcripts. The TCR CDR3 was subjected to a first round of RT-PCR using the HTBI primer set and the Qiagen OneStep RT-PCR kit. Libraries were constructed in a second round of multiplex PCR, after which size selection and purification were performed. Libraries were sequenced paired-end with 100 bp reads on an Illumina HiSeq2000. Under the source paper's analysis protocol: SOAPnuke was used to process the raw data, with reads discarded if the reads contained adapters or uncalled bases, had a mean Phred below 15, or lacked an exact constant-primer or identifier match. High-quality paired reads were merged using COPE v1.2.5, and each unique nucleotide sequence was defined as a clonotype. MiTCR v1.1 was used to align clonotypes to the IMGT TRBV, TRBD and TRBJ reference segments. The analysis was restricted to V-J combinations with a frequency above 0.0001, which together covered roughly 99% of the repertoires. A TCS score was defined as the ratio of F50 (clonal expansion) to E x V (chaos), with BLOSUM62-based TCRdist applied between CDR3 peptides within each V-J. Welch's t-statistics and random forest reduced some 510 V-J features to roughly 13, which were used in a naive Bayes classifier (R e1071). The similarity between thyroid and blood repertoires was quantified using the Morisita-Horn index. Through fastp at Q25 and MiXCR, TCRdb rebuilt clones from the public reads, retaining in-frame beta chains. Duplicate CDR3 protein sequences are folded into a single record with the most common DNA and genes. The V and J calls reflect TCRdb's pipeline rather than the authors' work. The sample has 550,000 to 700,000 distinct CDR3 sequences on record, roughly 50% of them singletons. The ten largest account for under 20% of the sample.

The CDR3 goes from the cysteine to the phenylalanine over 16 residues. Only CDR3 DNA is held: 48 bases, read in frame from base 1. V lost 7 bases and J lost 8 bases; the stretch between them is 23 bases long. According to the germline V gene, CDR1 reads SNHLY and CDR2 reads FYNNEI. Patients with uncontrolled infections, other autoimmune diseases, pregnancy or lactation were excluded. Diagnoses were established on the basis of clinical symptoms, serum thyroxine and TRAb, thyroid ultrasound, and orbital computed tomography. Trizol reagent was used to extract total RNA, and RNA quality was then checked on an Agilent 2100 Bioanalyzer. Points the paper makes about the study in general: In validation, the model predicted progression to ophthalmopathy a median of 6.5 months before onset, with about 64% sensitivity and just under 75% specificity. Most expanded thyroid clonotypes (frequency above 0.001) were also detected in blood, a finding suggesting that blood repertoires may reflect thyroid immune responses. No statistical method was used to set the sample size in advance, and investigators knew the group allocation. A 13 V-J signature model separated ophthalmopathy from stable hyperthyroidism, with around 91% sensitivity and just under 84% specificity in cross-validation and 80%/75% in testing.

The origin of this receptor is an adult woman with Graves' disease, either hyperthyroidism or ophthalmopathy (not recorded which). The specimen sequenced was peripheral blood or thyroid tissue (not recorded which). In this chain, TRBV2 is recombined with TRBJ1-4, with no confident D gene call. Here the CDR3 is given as CASTFLEGQGSEKLFF. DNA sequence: TGTGCCAGCACCTTCCTCGAAGGGCAAGGAAGCGAAAAACTGTTTTTT.